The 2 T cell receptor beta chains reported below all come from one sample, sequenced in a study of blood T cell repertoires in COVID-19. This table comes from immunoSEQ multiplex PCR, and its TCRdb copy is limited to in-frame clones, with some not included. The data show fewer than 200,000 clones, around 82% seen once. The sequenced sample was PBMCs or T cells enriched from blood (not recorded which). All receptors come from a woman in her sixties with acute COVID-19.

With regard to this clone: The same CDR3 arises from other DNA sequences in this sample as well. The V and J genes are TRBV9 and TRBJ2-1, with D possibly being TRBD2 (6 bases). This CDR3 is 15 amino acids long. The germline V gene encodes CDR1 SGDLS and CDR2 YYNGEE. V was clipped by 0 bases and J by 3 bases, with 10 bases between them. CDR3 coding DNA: TGTGCCAGCAGCGTAGCGGGGACTGACTACAATGAGCAGTTCTTC. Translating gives CASSVAGTDYNEQFF. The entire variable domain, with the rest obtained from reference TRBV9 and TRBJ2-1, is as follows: DSGVTQTPKHLITATGQRVTLRCSPRSGDLSVYWYQQSLDQGLQFLIQYYNGEERAKGNILERFSAQQFPDLHSELNLSSLELGDSALYFCASSVAGTDYNEQFFGPGTRLTVL.

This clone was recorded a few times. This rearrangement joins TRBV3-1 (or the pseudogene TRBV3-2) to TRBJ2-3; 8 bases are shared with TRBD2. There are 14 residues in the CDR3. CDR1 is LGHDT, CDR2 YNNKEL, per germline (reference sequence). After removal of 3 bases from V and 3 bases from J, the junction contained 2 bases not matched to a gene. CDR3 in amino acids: CASSQGLETDTQYF. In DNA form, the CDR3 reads TGTGCCAGCAGCCAGGGACTAGAGACAGATACGCAGTATTTT.